Listed below are T cell receptor beta chains from one sample, sequenced in a study of T cell repertoires in cytomegalovirus infection. TCRdb independently ran MiXCR on the reads; one entry per CDR3 protein. In the table there are about 920,000 distinct CDR3 sequences, roughly a third of which are singletons. Their antigen targets remain unknown. Sequencing used cultured CD8+ T cells from PBMCs, obtained from culture after CMV antigen stimulation. These receptors came from a human donor in good health (CMV status not recorded). Some clones in this sample may be carry-over from other donors' samples. Each CDR3 is given without its conserved first and last residue. Each record gives: CDR3 length, V gene, J gene, CDR3 protein.

len: 13; v_gene: TRBV4-1; j_gene: TRBJ1-2; CDR3aa: ASSQDPQGIYGYT
len: 12; v_gene: TRBV27; j_gene: TRBJ2-2; CDR3aa: ASSLSPSPGELF
len: 14; v_gene: TRBV20-1; j_gene: TRBJ1-2; CDR3aa: SAEPGQGARHYGYT
len: 14; v_gene: TRBV19; j_gene: TRBJ1-1; CDR3aa: ASSMPRQGLNTEAF
len: 12; v_gene: TRBV28; j_gene: TRBJ2-1; CDR3aa: ASKNAGTYNEQF
len: 9; v_gene: TRBV7-4; j_gene: TRBJ2-3; CDR3aa: ASMIGGTQY
len: 12; v_gene: TRBV20-1; j_gene: TRBJ1-2; CDR3aa: SARGGGDGYGYT
len: 13; v_gene: TRBV4-1; j_gene: TRBJ1-1; CDR3aa: ASSHISGAPYEAF
len: 9; v_gene: TRBV2; j_gene: TRBJ2-5; CDR3aa: AKGGPETQY
len: 13; v_gene: TRBV27; j_gene: TRBJ2-1; CDR3aa: ASSPRGGQDHEQF
len: 11; v_gene: TRBV12-3/TRBV12-4; j_gene: TRBJ2-1; CDR3aa: ANTTIGWDEQF
len: 12; v_gene: TRBV7-2; j_gene: TRBJ2-5; CDR3aa: ASSSTSGSETRY
len: 11; v_gene: TRBV11-2; j_gene: TRBJ1-2; CDR3aa: ASSLEGTWGYT
len: 13; v_gene: TRBV4-2; j_gene: TRBJ2-7; CDR3aa: ASSQGTSGFYEQY
len: 14; v_gene: TRBV4-1; j_gene: TRBJ2-1; CDR3aa: ASSQGGQGARNEQF
len: 11; v_gene: TRBV11-2; j_gene: TRBJ1-2; CDR3aa: ASSLDARGGYT
len: 12; v_gene: TRBV4-1; j_gene: TRBJ2-5; CDR3aa: ASSPRDGSETQY
len: 12; v_gene: TRBV12-3/TRBV12-4; j_gene: TRBJ2-7; CDR3aa: ASSQGTGSREQY
len: 15; v_gene: TRBV6-1; j_gene: TRBJ2-1; CDR3aa: ASSEEDVAGSYNEQF
len: 14; v_gene: TRBV6-1; j_gene: TRBJ1-3; CDR3aa: ASSPSQGARWNTIY
len: 13; v_gene: TRBV4-3; j_gene: TRBJ2-2; CDR3aa: ASSQEGVVAGELF
len: 15; v_gene: TRBV27; j_gene: TRBJ1-2; CDR3aa: ASSQTAAGGPESGYT
len: 15; v_gene: TRBV4-1; j_gene: TRBJ2-2; CDR3aa: ASSHPGTGKNTGELF
len: 11; v_gene: TRBV11-2; j_gene: TRBJ2-7; CDR3aa: ASSSWMKYEQY
len: 12; v_gene: TRBV29-1; j_gene: TRBJ2-3; CDR3aa: SVEVSFTTDTQY
len: 11; v_gene: TRBV6-1; j_gene: TRBJ1-1; CDR3aa: ANSDRANTEAF
len: 8; v_gene: TRBV7-9; j_gene: TRBJ1-3; CDR3aa: AGSGNTIY
len: 12; v_gene: TRBV12-3/TRBV12-4; j_gene: TRBJ1-3; CDR3aa: AAGPGGLRNTIY
len: 15; v_gene: TRBV20-1; j_gene: TRBJ2-6; CDR3aa: SARRRDLTGGANVLT
len: 9; v_gene: TRBV12-3/TRBV12-4; j_gene: TRBJ1-1; CDR3aa: ASSPATEAF
len: 12; v_gene: TRBV6-1; j_gene: TRBJ1-5; CDR3aa: ASKEGFSNQPQH